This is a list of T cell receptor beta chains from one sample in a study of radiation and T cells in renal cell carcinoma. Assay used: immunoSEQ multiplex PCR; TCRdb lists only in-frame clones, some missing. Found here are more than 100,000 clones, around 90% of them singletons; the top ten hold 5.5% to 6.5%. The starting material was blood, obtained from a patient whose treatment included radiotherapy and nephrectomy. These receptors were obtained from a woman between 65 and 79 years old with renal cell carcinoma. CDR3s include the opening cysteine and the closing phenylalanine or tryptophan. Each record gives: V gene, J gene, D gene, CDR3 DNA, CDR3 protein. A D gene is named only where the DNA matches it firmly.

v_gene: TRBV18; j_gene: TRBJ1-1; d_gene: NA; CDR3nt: TGTGCCAGCTCACCAATTCCCGGGGGCTTATCTGAAGCTTTCTTT; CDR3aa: CASSPIPGGLSEAFF
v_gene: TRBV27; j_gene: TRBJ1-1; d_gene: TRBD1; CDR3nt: TGTGCCAGCAGCCAAGACAGGGGCACTGAAGCTTTCTTT; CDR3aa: CASSQDRGTEAFF
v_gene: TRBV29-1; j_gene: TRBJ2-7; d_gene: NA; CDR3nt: TGCAGCGTTGATCGGGTGGGGGCCGTAGGCTCCTACGAGCAGTACTTC; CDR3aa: CSVDRVGAVGSYEQYF
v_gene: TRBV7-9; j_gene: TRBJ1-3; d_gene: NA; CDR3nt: TGTGCCAGCAGCCGTACAGGGTTTGGAAACACCATATATTTT; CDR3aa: CASSRTGFGNTIYF
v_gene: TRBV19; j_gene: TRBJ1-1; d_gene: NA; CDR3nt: TGTGCCAGTAGACGTCCGTCTCGGACTGAAGCTTTCTTT; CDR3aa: CASRRPSRTEAFF
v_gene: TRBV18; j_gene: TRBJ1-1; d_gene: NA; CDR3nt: TGTGCCAGCTCCCCGAGGGGGGGCACTGAAGCTTTCTTT; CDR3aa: CASSPRGGTEAFF
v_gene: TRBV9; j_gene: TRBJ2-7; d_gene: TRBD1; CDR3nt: TGTGCCAGCAGCGAAGCCCCAGGGGGCTACGAGCAGTACTTC; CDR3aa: CASSEAPGGYEQYF
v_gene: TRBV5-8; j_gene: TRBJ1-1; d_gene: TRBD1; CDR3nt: TGTGCCAGCAGCTCTTGGACAGGGAAGAACACTGAAGCTTTCTTT; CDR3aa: CASSSWTGKNTEAFF
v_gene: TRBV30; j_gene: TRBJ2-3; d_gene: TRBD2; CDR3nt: TGTGCCTGGAGTCAGACTAGCGGGGGGGCGTCAGATACGCAGTATTTT; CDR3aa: CAWSQTSGGASDTQYF
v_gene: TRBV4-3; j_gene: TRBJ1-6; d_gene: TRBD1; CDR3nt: TGCGCCAGCAGCCAAGGGGACAGGGGGAATTCACCCCTCCACTTT; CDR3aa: CASSQGDRGNSPLHF
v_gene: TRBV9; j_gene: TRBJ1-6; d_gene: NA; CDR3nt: TGTGCCAGCAGCGTAGGATCGGCGGCCAATAATTCACCCCTCCACTTT; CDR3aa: CASSVGSAANNSPLHF
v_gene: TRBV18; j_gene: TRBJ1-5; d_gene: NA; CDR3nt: TGTGCCAGCTCACCAAATTTTAAGGGGGATCAGCCCCAGCATTTT; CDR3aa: CASSPNFKGDQPQHF
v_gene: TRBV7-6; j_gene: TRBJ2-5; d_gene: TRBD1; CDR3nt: TGTGCCAGCAGCTTAGCCGGGACAGGGGAGACCCAGTACTTC; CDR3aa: CASSLAGTGETQYF
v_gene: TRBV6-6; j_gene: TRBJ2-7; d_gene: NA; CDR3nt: TGTGCCAGCAGTTACGACGGCCTGACCGATTTCGGGCAGTACTTC; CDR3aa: CASSYDGLTDFGQYF
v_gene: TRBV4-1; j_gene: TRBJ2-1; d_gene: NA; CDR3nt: TGCGCCAGCAGCCAAGACAGGGGTTCCTACAATGAGCAGTTCTTC; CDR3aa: CASSQDRGSYNEQFF
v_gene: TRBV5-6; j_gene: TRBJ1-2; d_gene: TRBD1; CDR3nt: TGTGCCAGCAGCTTGGGGAGGGGGCTAGGAGGCTACACCTTC; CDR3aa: CASSLGRGLGGYTF